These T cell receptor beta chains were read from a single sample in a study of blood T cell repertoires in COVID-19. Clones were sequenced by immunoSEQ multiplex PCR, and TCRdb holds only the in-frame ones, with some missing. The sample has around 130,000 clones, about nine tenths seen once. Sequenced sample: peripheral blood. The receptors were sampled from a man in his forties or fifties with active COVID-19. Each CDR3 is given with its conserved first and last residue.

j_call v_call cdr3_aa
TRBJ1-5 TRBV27 CASSLGGFNQPQHF
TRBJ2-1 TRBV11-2 CASSLGTSGNHEQFF
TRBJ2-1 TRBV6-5 CATTSGGSYNEQFF
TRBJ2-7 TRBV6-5 CASMRTGAYEQYF
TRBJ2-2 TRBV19 CASSIGSGRVPYTGELFF
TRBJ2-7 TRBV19 CASSISPWGAYEQYF
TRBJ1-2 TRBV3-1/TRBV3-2 CASSQGLDRPRGGYTF
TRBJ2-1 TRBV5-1 CASSLDVAGQVENNEQFF
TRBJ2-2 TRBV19 CASSDTGRRTNTGELFF
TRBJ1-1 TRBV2 CASRQRVDRLNTEAFF
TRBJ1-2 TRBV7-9 CASSQGRGGGYTF
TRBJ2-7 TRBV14 CASSQWAGGYEQYF
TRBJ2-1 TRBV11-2 CASSLAIQGTPYNEQFF
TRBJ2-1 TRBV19 CASSPSRVSYNEQFF
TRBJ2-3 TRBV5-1 CASSQGHLDADTQYF
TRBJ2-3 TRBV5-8 CASSQIPTSGTDTQYF
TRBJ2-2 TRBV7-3 CASSPQGTGELFF
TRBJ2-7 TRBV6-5 CASSLDRFEREQYF
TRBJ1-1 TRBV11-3 CASSLSGSTEAFF
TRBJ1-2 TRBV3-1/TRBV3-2 CASSQVTATTGYTF
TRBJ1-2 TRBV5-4 CASSSDPTEGYTF
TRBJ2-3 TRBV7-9 CASSSQVPGADTQYF
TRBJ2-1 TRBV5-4 CASSLVRSSGEQFF
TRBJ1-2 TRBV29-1 CSVESGGNGGYTF
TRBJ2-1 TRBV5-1 CASSLQQGTEQFF
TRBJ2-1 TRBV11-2 CASSLVPGQGYNEQFF
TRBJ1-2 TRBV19 CASSIGTTDYGYTF
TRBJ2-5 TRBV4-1 CASSPRGLETQYF
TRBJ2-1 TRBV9 CASSVEGMSRDEQFF
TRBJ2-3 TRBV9 CASSSRDSADTQYF
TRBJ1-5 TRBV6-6 CASIPAGGISNQPQHF
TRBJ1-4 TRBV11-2 CASTLLGGATNEKLFF
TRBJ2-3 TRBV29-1 CSVELEFPDTQYF
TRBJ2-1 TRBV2 CASLLAGAYNEQFF
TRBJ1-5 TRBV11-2 CASSSQGSNQPQHF
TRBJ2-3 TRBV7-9 CASSLLAGGPADTQYF
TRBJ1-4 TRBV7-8 CASSRDSGGLFF
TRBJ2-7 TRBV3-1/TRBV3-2 CASSQVGGRYEQYF
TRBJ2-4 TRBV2 CASSGQRGAILNIQYF
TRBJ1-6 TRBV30 CAWSPGSHNSPLHF
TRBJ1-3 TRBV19 CASSIRRAAGNTIYF
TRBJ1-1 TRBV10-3 CAISPGGGVGAFF
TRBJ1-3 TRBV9 CASSAHVGGQGNTIYF
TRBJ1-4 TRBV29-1 CSVDEGGGTNEKLFF
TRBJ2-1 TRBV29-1 CRNPGLAGDPSSYNEQFF
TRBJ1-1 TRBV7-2 CASSLTAATNTEAFF
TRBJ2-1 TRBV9 CASSLRDRAHDEQFF
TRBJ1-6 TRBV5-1 CASSPGTGESSYNSPLHF
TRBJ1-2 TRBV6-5 CASSYGPPRYGYTF
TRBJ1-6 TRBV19 CASSIGPGGRSPLHF